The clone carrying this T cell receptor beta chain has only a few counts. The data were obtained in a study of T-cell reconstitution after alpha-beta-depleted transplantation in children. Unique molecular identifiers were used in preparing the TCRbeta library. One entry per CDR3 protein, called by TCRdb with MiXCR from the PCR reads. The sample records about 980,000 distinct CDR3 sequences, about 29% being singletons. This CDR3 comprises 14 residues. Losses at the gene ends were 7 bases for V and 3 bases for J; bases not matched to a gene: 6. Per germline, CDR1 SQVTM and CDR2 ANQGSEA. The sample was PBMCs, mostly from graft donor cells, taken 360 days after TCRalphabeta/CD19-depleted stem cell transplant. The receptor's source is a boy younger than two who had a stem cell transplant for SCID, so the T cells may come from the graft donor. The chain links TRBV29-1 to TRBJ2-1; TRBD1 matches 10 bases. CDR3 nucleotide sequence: TGCAGCGCCGGGGGACAGGGGAGCTACAATGAGCAGTTCTTC. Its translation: CSAGGQGSYNEQFF.